This TCR beta chain was recovered during a study of blood T cell repertoires in COVID-19 (dated by TCRdb to 2019 to 2021). For context, the study as a whole: Samples covering the acute and convalescent phases of COVID-19 were provided by collaborators in the United States, Italy and Spain. The prospective study material was composed of cDNA or gDNA derived from T cells, B-cell-depleted T cells, or PBMCs. Subjects who had been exposed to COVID-19, were actively infected with it, or had recovered from it provided the deeply sampled blood TCRbeta repertoires that made up the dataset. The repertoires were made available in a free public database intended to serve as a resource for research on the immune response to SARS-CoV-2. Samples were obtained from the ongoing ImmuneRACE study (first 160 participants) and from 1,000 to 1,500 subjects provided by 6 global collaborators. The sample metadata nearly always contained a de-identified subject ID, COVID-19 status, age in years and sex. HLA class I and class II types, where available, came from metadata supplied by the sample provider rather than from assay-based typing. The full study reports these points: Clinical and demographic metadata were provided uncurated, with the amount varying by source and participant.

The V end gives up 1 base and the J end 6 bases, leaving 8 bases in the junction not matched to a gene. The germline V gene gives CDR1 as KGHSH and CDR2 as LQKENI. The cysteine opens and the phenylalanine closes a CDR3 of 16 amino acids. Left in the record is the CDR3 DNA by itself, 48 bases read in frame from the first base. TCRbeta CDR3 regions were amplified from genomic DNA using the immunoSEQ Assay, a bias-controlled multiplex PCR. In the source study's methods: The number of nucleated cells in each sample was estimated from the amplification of reference gene primers within the assay. To quantify the absolute abundance of each unique TCRbeta CDR3 rearrangement, sequence reads were collapsed and filtered. For each sample, productive Simpson clonality was calculated by taking the square root of Simpson's diversity index across productive rearrangements. TCRdb re-hosts the immuneACCESS table, in-frame sequences only. Its copies lack some clones; in the studies checked, an unresolved V gene accounts for under half of them, and the cause for the rest is not known. V, J and clone size reflect that table, while D and trimming were determined from the DNA. For this sample the table gives 200,000 to 300,000 clones, of which approximately 78% were detected only once. Clones ranked in the top ten supply less than 3.5% of the sample.

Whole blood was collected in K2EDTA tubes by collaborating institutions according to the institutions' own protocols. For TCRbeta analysis, collaborator samples were shipped as frozen whole blood, as isolated PBMCs, or as DNA extracted from either sample type. Remarks on this clone: Its antigen specificity is not known. Base qualities are not at hand, and no much larger clone is one base apart.

The source of this sequence is a woman aged 18-35 years with acute or convalescent COVID-19. Sequencing used peripheral blood. The rearrangement joined TRBV18 to TRBJ1-5; the junction holds 8 bases that match TRBD1. This receptor carries the CDR3 CASSPRPQGVGQPQHF. In nucleotides, the sequence is TGTGCCAGCTCACCACGTCCACAGGGGGTCGGTCAGCCCCAGCATTTT.